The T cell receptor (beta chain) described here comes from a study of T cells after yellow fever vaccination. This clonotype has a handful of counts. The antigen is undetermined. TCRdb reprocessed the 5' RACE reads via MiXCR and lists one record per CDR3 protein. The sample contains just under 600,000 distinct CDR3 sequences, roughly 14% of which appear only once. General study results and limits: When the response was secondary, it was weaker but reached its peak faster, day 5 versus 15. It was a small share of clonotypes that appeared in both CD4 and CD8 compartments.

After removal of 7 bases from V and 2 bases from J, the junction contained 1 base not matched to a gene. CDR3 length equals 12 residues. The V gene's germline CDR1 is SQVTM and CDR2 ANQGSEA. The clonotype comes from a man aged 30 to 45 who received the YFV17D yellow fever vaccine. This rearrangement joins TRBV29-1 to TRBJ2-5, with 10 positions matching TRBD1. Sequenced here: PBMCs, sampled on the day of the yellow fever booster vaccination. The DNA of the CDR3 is TGCAGCGGGACAGGGGGGCAAGAGACCCAGTACTTC. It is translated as CSGTGGQETQYF.